Listed below are T cell receptor beta chains from one sample, sequenced in a study of memory CD4+ T cells and cytomegalovirus serostatus. Profiled with immunoSEQ multiplex PCR; TCRdb holds only in-frame clones, not every one. The sample carries 35,000 to 45,000 clones, roughly 83% recorded once. The material sequenced was memory CD4+ T cells from blood. All receptors derive from an adult in good health and CMV-seronegative. CDR3s include the opening cysteine and the closing phenylalanine or tryptophan. Fields, in order: D gene, clone size, V gene, J gene, CDR3 protein, CDR3 DNA. D genes are given only for firm matches. Expanded clones are given a class, and other clones once, few, many or no size at all.

D gene: -; clone size: -; V gene: TRBV6-1; J gene: TRBJ2-7; CDR3 protein: CASSEAKKAEQYF; CDR3 DNA: TGTGCCAGCAGTGAAGCCAAGAAGGCCGAGCAGTACTTC
D gene: -; clone size: -; V gene: TRBV7-2; J gene: TRBJ1-3; CDR3 protein: CASSFSGAAGNTIYF; CDR3 DNA: TGTGCCAGCAGTTTCTCGGGGGCGGCTGGAAACACCATATATTTT
D gene: TRBD1; clone size: -; V gene: TRBV6-5; J gene: TRBJ1-2; CDR3 protein: CASTYSGGQGYRGYTF; CDR3 DNA: TGTGCCAGCACCTACTCGGGGGGACAGGGATATCGTGGCTACACCTTC
D gene: -; clone size: -; V gene: TRBV5-5; J gene: TRBJ2-3; CDR3 protein: CASSLQGTDTQYF; CDR3 DNA: TGTGCCAGCAGCTTGCAGGGCACAGATACGCAGTATTTT
D gene: TRBD1; clone size: -; V gene: TRBV6-6; J gene: TRBJ2-5; CDR3 protein: CASSSQDREETQYF; CDR3 DNA: TGTGCCAGCAGTTCCCAGGACAGGGAAGAGACCCAGTACTTC
D gene: TRBD2; clone size: -; V gene: TRBV18; J gene: TRBJ2-3; CDR3 protein: CASSPLGLASSTDTQYF; CDR3 DNA: TGTGCCAGCTCACCCCTAGGACTAGCGTCTAGCACAGATACGCAGTATTTT
D gene: -; clone size: -; V gene: TRBV18; J gene: TRBJ1-2; CDR3 protein: CASSPGWGSQVRGYTF; CDR3 DNA: TGTGCCAGCTCACCGGGGTGGGGCTCTCAGGTTAGAGGCTACACCTTC
D gene: TRBD1; clone size: -; V gene: TRBV5-1; J gene: TRBJ2-2; CDR3 protein: CASAWDRGLRELFF; CDR3 DNA: TGCGCCAGCGCCTGGGACAGGGGGTTGCGGGAGCTGTTTTTT
D gene: TRBD1; clone size: -; V gene: TRBV27; J gene: TRBJ2-3; CDR3 protein: CASSFLDRANTDTQYF; CDR3 DNA: TGTGCCAGCAGTTTTTTGGACAGGGCAAATACAGATACGCAGTATTTT
D gene: -; clone size: few; V gene: TRBV28; J gene: TRBJ2-7; CDR3 protein: CASSPRSNGIYEQYF; CDR3 DNA: TGTGCCAGCAGTCCCCGGTCGAACGGAATCTACGAGCAGTACTTC
D gene: TRBD1; clone size: -; V gene: TRBV6-1; J gene: TRBJ1-1; CDR3 protein: CASSVSRDRVDTEAFF; CDR3 DNA: TGTGCCAGCAGTGTGAGTCGGGACAGGGTAGACACTGAAGCTTTCTTT
D gene: TRBD2; clone size: few; V gene: TRBV2; J gene: TRBJ2-1; CDR3 protein: CASSWEGEQFF; CDR3 DNA: TGTGCCAGCAGTTGGGAGGGTGAGCAGTTCTTC
D gene: -; clone size: -; V gene: TRBV20-1; J gene: TRBJ1-1; CDR3 protein: CSAGKGSEAFF; CDR3 DNA: TGCAGTGCTGGTAAAGGGTCTGAAGCTTTCTTT
D gene: -; clone size: few; V gene: TRBV18; J gene: TRBJ2-6; CDR3 protein: CASSQGPGANVLTF; CDR3 DNA: TGTGCCAGCTCACAGGGGCCTGGGGCCAACGTCCTGACTTTC
D gene: -; clone size: -; V gene: TRBV19; J gene: TRBJ2-3; CDR3 protein: CASRQSGDTQYF; CDR3 DNA: TGTGCCAGTCGACAGTCCGGTGATACGCAGTATTTT
D gene: TRBD1; clone size: -; V gene: TRBV2; J gene: TRBJ1-6; CDR3 protein: CASSARQGDNSPLHF; CDR3 DNA: TGTGCCAGCAGTGCCAGACAGGGTGATAATTCACCCCTCCACTTT
D gene: -; clone size: -; V gene: TRBV6-1; J gene: TRBJ1-6; CDR3 protein: CASSAQGRNSPLHF; CDR3 DNA: TGTGCCAGCAGTGCTCAGGGACGGAATTCACCCCTCCACTTT
D gene: -; clone size: once; V gene: TRBV7-6; J gene: TRBJ2-7; CDR3 protein: CASSLRGRGAEQYF; CDR3 DNA: TGTGCCAGCAGCTTGCGAGGCAGGGGTGCCGAGCAGTACTTC
D gene: -; clone size: few; V gene: TRBV11-2; J gene: TRBJ1-1; CDR3 protein: CASSIDTEAFF; CDR3 DNA: TGTGCCAGCTCCATAGACACTGAAGCTTTCTTT
D gene: -; clone size: few; V gene: TRBV7-2; J gene: TRBJ1-2; CDR3 protein: CASSSASNYGYTF; CDR3 DNA: TGTGCCAGCAGCTCCGCCAGTAACTATGGCTACACCTTC
D gene: -; clone size: -; V gene: TRBV6-5; J gene: TRBJ2-3; CDR3 protein: CASKPGHSTDTQYF; CDR3 DNA: TGTGCCAGCAAACCGGGACATAGCACAGATACGCAGTATTTT
D gene: -; clone size: -; V gene: TRBV19; J gene: TRBJ1-1; CDR3 protein: CASSIRDQAYSEAFF; CDR3 DNA: TGTGCCAGTAGTATACGTGACCAGGCATATTCTGAGGCTTTCTTT
D gene: -; clone size: -; V gene: TRBV18; J gene: TRBJ2-2; CDR3 protein: CASSFGTMNTGELFF; CDR3 DNA: TGTGCCAGCTCATTCGGGACAATGAACACCGGGGAGCTGTTTTTT
D gene: -; clone size: -; V gene: TRBV19; J gene: TRBJ1-3; CDR3 protein: CASSRVSGNTIYF; CDR3 DNA: TGTGCCAGTAGTAGGGTCTCTGGAAACACCATATATTTT
D gene: -; clone size: once; V gene: TRBV5-1; J gene: TRBJ2-7; CDR3 protein: CASTSAVGGYEQYF; CDR3 DNA: TGCGCCAGCACCTCAGCGGTCGGGGGCTACGAGCAGTACTTC
D gene: -; clone size: -; V gene: TRBV7-9; J gene: TRBJ1-4; CDR3 protein: CASSLYGDEKLFF; CDR3 DNA: TGTGCCAGCAGCTTATATGGGGACGAAAAACTGTTTTTT
D gene: TRBD2; clone size: -; V gene: TRBV6-1; J gene: TRBJ2-7; CDR3 protein: CASSEALVGSSGALPNEQYF; CDR3 DNA: TGTGCCAGCAGTGAAGCCCTTGTCGGGTCTAGCGGGGCATTACCGAACGAGCAGTACTTC
D gene: TRBD1; clone size: -; V gene: TRBV7-2; J gene: TRBJ1-1; CDR3 protein: CASSINGQGDITEAFF; CDR3 DNA: TGTGCCAGCAGCATCAACGGACAGGGGGATATCACTGAAGCTTTCTTT
D gene: -; clone size: -; V gene: TRBV7-8; J gene: TRBJ1-1; CDR3 protein: CASSLYTPQVAFF; CDR3 DNA: TGTGCCAGCAGCTTATACACTCCCCAGGTAGCTTTCTTT
D gene: -; clone size: -; V gene: TRBV7-8; J gene: TRBJ1-6; CDR3 protein: CASSQRDGALSYNSPLHF; CDR3 DNA: TGTGCCAGCAGCCAACGGGACGGGGCTCTCTCCTATAATTCACCCCTCCACTTT
D gene: -; clone size: -; V gene: TRBV6-5; J gene: TRBJ1-1; CDR3 protein: CASSYPGSQAFF; CDR3 DNA: TGTGCCAGCAGTTACCCTGGGTCTCAAGCTTTCTTT
D gene: -; clone size: -; V gene: TRBV6-1; J gene: TRBJ1-6; CDR3 protein: CASSEGQAVALHF; CDR3 DNA: TGTGCCAGCAGTGAAGGACAGGCTGTGGCCCTCCACTTT
D gene: TRBD2; clone size: -; V gene: TRBV5-1; J gene: TRBJ2-5; CDR3 protein: CASARAPSGGEETQYF; CDR3 DNA: TGCGCCAGCGCCCGCGCCCCTAGCGGGGGGGAAGAGACCCAGTACTTC
D gene: TRBD2; clone size: -; V gene: TRBV5-1; J gene: TRBJ2-2; CDR3 protein: CASRNGGADTGELFF; CDR3 DNA: TGCGCCAGCAGAAACGGGGGGGCGGACACCGGGGAGCTGTTTTTT
D gene: -; clone size: -; V gene: TRBV19; J gene: TRBJ2-5; CDR3 protein: CASSWGRGETQYF; CDR3 DNA: TGTGCCAGTAGTTGGGGGCGGGGGGAGACCCAGTACTTC
D gene: -; clone size: -; V gene: TRBV4-1; J gene: TRBJ1-2; CDR3 protein: CASSQAATGGVYGYTF; CDR3 DNA: TGCGCCAGCAGCCAAGCTGCTACAGGAGGAGTCTATGGCTACACCTTC